This T cell receptor beta chain was recorded in a study of T cell changes during pregnancy in multiple sclerosis (dated by TCRdb to the late 2010s). Broadly, across the study: In women with multiple sclerosis, the researchers looked at how the T cell repertoire shifted as pregnancy progressed.

Via the germline V gene (reference sequence), CDR1 is GTSNPN and CDR2 SVGIG. Trimming removed 7 bases from V and 0 bases from J, leaving 11 bases between the germline ends. The CDR3 holds 13 amino acids from the cysteine to the phenylalanine. The kept DNA is CDR3 alone, 39 bases in frame from the first base. Libraries were made using the immunoSEQ multiplex PCR assay. The table was pulled from immuneACCESS by TCRdb, which kept in-frame rearrangements only. Such tables lose some clones; where checked, under half of the loss comes from unresolved V genes, and the rest has no known cause. The table for this sample lists some 42,000 clones; roughly 87% of them were counted only once. The leading ten clones occupy roughly 0.87% of the sample. With regard to this clone: Its antigen remains undetermined. There are no base qualities to consult, and no much larger clone falls within one base.

Material: CD4+ T cells from peripheral blood mononuclear cells, obtained after pregnancy. The rearranged segments are TRBV30 and TRBJ2-3, with no confidently assigned D gene. This TCR was recovered from a female donor with multiple sclerosis, enrolled in a pregnancy study. The nucleotide sequence reads TGTGCCTCTCAAAGGAGAAGCACAGATACGCAGTATTTT. This sequence encodes CASQRRSTDTQYF.